This T cell receptor beta chain emerged from a study of STAT5B mutations in CD4+ large granular lymphocyte leukemia. Overall study findings and caveats: Top patient clones used TRBV06 genes more often: 8/27 versus 2/35 in controls. Main leukemic clonotypes were patient-specific, but more than 20% appeared at low frequency elsewhere.

Healthy controls were blood donor buffy coats. The method was immunoSEQ multiplex PCR; TCRdb's version includes in-frame clones alone and lacks a portion of them. The table includes approximately 20,000 clones, about four fifths detected once. The CDR3 runs 16 residues. The ends were cut back, 3 bases at V and 0 bases at J, with 13 bases in the middle. CDR1 SGHRS and CDR2 YFSETQ come from the germline V gene. This clone appeared a single time. Its antigen is currently unknown. This TCR derives from a human donor in good health. The J gene is TRBJ1-5, the V gene TRBV5-1; perhaps TRBD1 as D (6 bases). Sequencing was done on a sample of CD4+ T cells from blood buffy coats. The CDR3 nucleotides are TGCGCCAGCAGCTCCCAGGGGCTTGGTAGCAATCAGCCCCAGCATTTT. The encoded protein is CASSSQGLGSNQPQHF.